This T cell receptor beta chain emerged from a study of blood T cells in healthy people across ages. Points from the study as a whole: From one million sequenced T cells, diversity estimates were lower bounds.

This clonotype was seen only a few times. Its antigen remains unidentified. Using a J-beta primer mix together with a sample-barcoded 5' primer, a second PCR was run for roughly 7 to 11 cycles. Researchers report that a template-switch adaptor with 12 random nucleotides tagged each cDNA molecule. Every sample gave at least 3 million paired-end reads containing CDR3. TCRdb independently ran MiXCR on the 5' RACE reads; one entry per CDR3 protein. The data show around 1,500,000 distinct CDR3 sequences, around 39% seen once. Germline trimming cut 4 bases from V and 6 bases from J; bases unmatched to any gene: 9. The CDR3 has 16 amino acids.

The chain is built from TRBV12-3 or TRBV12-4 and TRBJ2-3; 11 nucleotides agree with TRBD2. The source of this sequence is a woman aged 18-30 years in good health. Sequencing was carried out using blood. The CDR3 DNA reads as TGTGCCAGCAGTTCCATAGCGGGAGGGCCTAGGGATACGCAGTATTTT. This translates into CASSSIAGGPRDTQYF.